This T cell receptor (delta chain) was sequenced for a study of Vδ1+ human thymocytes. Findings of the study overall: Highly polyclonal TRG and TRD repertoires with Gaussian CDR3 length distributions appeared in thymus. TRG sequences recurred across donors, whereas TRD sequences stayed essentially private.

The sorted cells were CD3+ Vdelta1+ Vdelta2- thymocytes from alphabeta-depleted thymus. Sequences come from RNA converted to cDNA by reverse transcription. Pooled V-gene forward primers with one constant-region reverse primer generated the CDR3 amplicons by multiplex PCR. TCRdb called clones anew from the multiplex PCR reads with CATT. This sample yields 70,000 to 90,000 delta-chain clones, of which about 35% are seen a single time; roughly 0.25% belongs to the top ten. In this sample, this clone turned up a few times. Its matching antigen is unknown. V lost 0 bases to trimming and J lost 0 bases, with 26 bases between them. CDR1 and CDR2 (germline): TSWWSYY, QGS. The length of the CDR3 is 21 residues.

This receptor was obtained from a boy under two years old who had congenital heart surgery. The V and J genes are TRDV1 and TRDJ1; D may be TRDD3 (5 bases). Sequences were obtained from Vdelta1+ gamma-delta thymocytes from the thymus. Regarding subset: FACS-sorted CD3+ TCRalphabeta- TCRVdelta1+ TCRVdelta2- thymocytes. The CDR3 sequence is CALGELSATRGRGSHTDKLIF. CDR3 DNA: TGTGCTCTTGGGGAACTCAGCGCTACCCGAGGGAGGGGGTCCCACACCGATAAACTCATCTTT.